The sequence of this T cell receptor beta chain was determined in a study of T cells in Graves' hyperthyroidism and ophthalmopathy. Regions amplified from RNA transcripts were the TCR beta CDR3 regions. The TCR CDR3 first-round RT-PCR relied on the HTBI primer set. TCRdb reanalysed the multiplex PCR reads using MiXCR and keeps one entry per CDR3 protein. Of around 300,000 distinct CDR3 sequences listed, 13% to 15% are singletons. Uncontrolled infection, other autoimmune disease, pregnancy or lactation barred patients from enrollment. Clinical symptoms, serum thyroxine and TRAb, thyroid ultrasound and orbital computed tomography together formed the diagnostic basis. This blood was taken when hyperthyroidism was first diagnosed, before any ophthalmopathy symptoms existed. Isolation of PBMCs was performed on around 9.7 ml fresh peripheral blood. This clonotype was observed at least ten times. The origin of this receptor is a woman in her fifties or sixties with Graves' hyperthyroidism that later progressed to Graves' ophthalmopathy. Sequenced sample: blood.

As DNA, the CDR3 is TGTGCCAGCAGCTTACTCTCCTTGGCCACGGGTGAGCAGTTCTTC. It codes for CASSLLSLATGEQFF. This chain joins TRBV7-6 and TRBJ2-1; D is uncertain. Germline CDR1 SGHVS, CDR2 FNYEAQ. The V gene lost 2 bases and the J gene lost 9 bases, with 17 bases spanning the gap. The CDR3 runs 15 residues. The variable domain in full, with the rest retrieved from reference TRBV7-6 and TRBJ2-1, is GAGVSQSPRYKVTKRGQDVALRCDPISGHVSLYWYRQALGQGPEFLTYFNYEAQQDKSGLPNDRFSAERPEGSISTLTIQRTEQRDSAMYRCASSLLSLATGEQFFGPGTRLTVL.